The next 25 T cell receptor beta chains were all read from a single sample in a study of metastatic and nonmetastatic thyroid tumors. TCRdb re-clonotyped the PCR reads through MiXCR. The data show over 65,000 clones, around 12% seen once. Ahead of thyroid surgery, no patient had received treatment of any kind. Sequences were obtained from tumor tissue. These receptors were obtained from a female donor with papillary thyroid cancer or a benign thyroid nodule (not recorded which). Some clones in this sample may be carry-over from other donors' samples.

The sample holds many counts of this clone. This chain uses TRBV28 with TRBJ2-3; tentatively, D is TRBD1 or TRBD2 (5 bases each). This CDR3 has 13 residues. Germline V gives CDR1 MDHEN, CDR2 SYDVKM. Deletions cut 8 bases from V and 2 bases from J, with 11 bases between. The CDR3 DNA follows: TGTGCCAGCGGGACGGGGCCCACAGATACGCAGTATTTT. Translating it yields CASGTGPTDTQYF.

This clone was detected many times. The chain couples TRBV2 to TRBJ1-2; the D gene is possibly TRBD1 (6 bases). The CDR3 is 16 residues long. V gave up 7 bases and J gave up 4 bases, with 22 bases separating them. Germline values: CDR1 SNHLY, CDR2 FYNNEI. CDR3 nucleotide sequence: TGTGCCAGCACCCCCGACAGGCTCACGTCGGGCTATGGCTACACCTTC. Translating it yields CASTPDRLTSGYGYTF.

With respect to this clone: A much larger clone sits a single nucleotide away, making a read error possible. The chain carries TRBV28 and TRBJ1-5; no definite D call. Germline V gene sequence: CDR1 MDHEN, CDR2 SYDVKM. V lost 7 bases, J lost 1 base, and 11 bases lay in between. The CDR3 has 14 amino acids. The CDR3, as DNA: TGTGCCAGCATCCCCGGAGGGAGCAATCAGCCCCAGCATTTT. Translated, it gives CASIPGGSNQPQHF.

The V and J genes are TRBV30 and TRBJ2-7; perhaps TRBD1 as D (5 bases). CDR1 and CDR2 from the germline V gene are GTSNPN and SVGIG (reference sequence). This CDR3 region has 13 residues. V gave up 4 bases and J gave up 2 bases, with 12 bases separating them. Here the CDR3 reads CAWKGHTPYEQYF. The DNA for the CDR3 is TGTGCCTGGAAGGGGCACACCCCCTACGAGCAGTACTTC.

About this clone itself: A much larger clone lies a single base off, so this may be a read error. Other DNA sequences in this specimen translate into the identical CDR3. V is TRBV11-2 and J is TRBJ2-5; D is undetermined. The CDR3 has 18 residues. The germline gives CDR1 SGHAT, CDR2 FQNNGV. Between the trimmed V and J ends, which lost 1 base and 4 bases, there was a span of 22 bases. CDR3 sequence (DNA): TGTGCCAGCAGCTTAGGCCTAGACCTCGGTGTTTTAAGAGAGACCCAGTACTTC. Translating gives CASSLGLDLGVLRETQYF.

This clone was picked up many times. The chain combines TRBV5-4 with TRBJ1-1; a weak D match, TRBD1 (6 bases). The V and J ends lost 0 bases and 11 bases respectively, with 23 bases between them. The CDR3 length is 16 residues. The germline V gene encodes CDR1 SGHNT and CDR2 YYREEE (reference sequence). CDR3 DNA sequence: TGTGCCAGCAGCTTGGCCCCGGGGGCTAGGGCTCCTGGGGCTTTCTTT. This codes for CASSLAPGARAPGAFF.

This clone has a handful of counts. It may be a read error: a sequence one base away is much more abundant. The chain recombines TRBV10-3 with TRBJ2-7; 12 nucleotides match TRBD1. CDR3 length equals 14 residues. Looked up from germline, CDR1 is ENHRY and CDR2 is SYGVKD. The CDR3 loop reads CAIRPGTGGFEKYF. CDR3 nucleotide sequence: TGTGCCATCAGACCCGGGACAGGGGGCTTCGAGAAGTACTTC.

This clone has ten or more counts. The CDR3 DNA reads TGCGCCAGCAAAGCGAGCGGGAGGACGGATCGAAACACCGGGGAGCTGTTTTTT. It encodes CASKASGRTDRNTGELFF. The chain links TRBV5-1 to TRBJ2-2, with TRBD2 matching over 9 bases. Germline CDR1 SGHRS, CDR2 YFSETQ. This CDR3 has 18 residues. Losses at the gene ends were 6 bases for V and 2 bases for J; bases not matched to a gene: 14.

About this clone itself: A much larger clone differs by one base, so this may be a read error. This sample includes further DNA sequences coding for the same CDR3. This rearrangement joins TRBV20-1 to TRBJ2-7; D is uncertain. Between the trimmed V and J ends, which lost 6 bases and 1 base, there was a span of 16 bases. CDR1 is DFQATT, CDR2 SNEGSKA, per germline (reference sequence). This CDR3 spans 14 amino acids. CDR3 protein: CSASRTRRSYEQYF. The CDR3 nucleotides read TGCAGTGCCAGTCGCACACGACGATCCTACGAGCAGTACTTC.

The chain has TRBV11-3 and TRBJ2-6, with 7 bases aligning to TRBD2. The CDR3 spans 16 residues. CDR1 SGHNT and CDR2 YENEEA come from the germline V gene. The CDR3: CTNSQSLSGSTEVLTF. DNA of the CDR3: TGTACCAACAGCCAATCCCTTAGCGGGTCAACGGAGGTCCTGACTTTC.

This clone appeared many times. This rearrangement joins TRBV30 to TRBJ1-5; D remains unclear. Trimming cost V 0 bases and J 5 bases, with 5 bases left between them. Germline values: CDR1 GTSNPN, CDR2 SVGIG (reference sequence). CDR3 length: 12 amino acids. CDR3 DNA sequence: TGTGCCTGGAGTGTTAATGATCAGCCCCAGCATTTT. This encodes CAWSVNDQPQHF.

Concerning this clone: Since a much larger clone is just one base distant, this may be a read error. The chain links TRBV29-1 to TRBJ2-5, with D possibly being TRBD1 or TRBD2 (5 bases each). The CDR3 contains 14 residues. Trimming removed 7 bases from V and 5 bases from J, with 20 bases in between. From germline, CDR1 is SQVTM and CDR2 ANQGSEA. CDR3 bases: TGCAGCGGTATCGGTGAGGGGACGAGGGAGACCCAGTACTTC. The encoded protein is CSGIGEGTRETQYF.

Notes on this clone: Other DNA sequences in this sample translate to the same CDR3. The chain employs TRBV3-1 and TRBJ1-2, with D perhaps TRBD1 (5 bases). CDR1 LGHDT and CDR2 YNNKEL come from the germline V gene (reference sequence). Trimming took off 4 bases at V and 10 bases at J, with 22 bases between the two ends. This CDR3 is 15 amino acids long. CDR3 nucleotides: TGTGCCAGCAGCCCCGGGGGTGGTTTATTTGATGCCTACACCTTC. Its translation: CASSPGGGLFDAYTF.

The chain joins TRBV12-3 or TRBV12-4 to TRBJ1-3; D is undetermined. This CDR3 comprises 16 residues. Trimming removed 10 bases from V and 8 bases from J, with 27 bases in between. The CDR3 DNA reads TGTGCCAACAGCTCCCCGGCGGGCCCCCGAAGTGACACCATATATTTT. Protein sequence: CANSSPAGPRSDTIYF.

This clone was observed at least ten times. The chain carries TRBV4-1 and TRBJ2-2; 14 bases align to TRBD2. Germline V CDR1 and CDR2: MGHRA, YSYEKL. V lost 1 base to trimming and J lost 6 bases; unmatched junction nucleotides: 13. The CDR3 runs to 20 residues. CDR3 in amino acids: CASSQGSLGLAGGWSGELFF. CDR3 DNA: TGCGCCAGCAGCCAAGGGTCCCTCGGACTAGCGGGAGGTTGGTCCGGGGAGCTGTTTTTT.

This clone has only a few counts. Other nucleotide sequences in the sample specify the same CDR3. The chain links TRBV29-1 to TRBJ1-1; unclear D gene. The ends were cut back, 0 bases at V and 11 bases at J, with 13 bases in the middle. CDR1 is SQVTM, CDR2 ANQGSEA, per germline. This CDR3 region has 12 residues. CDR3 region: CSVEDQNPRAFF. The CDR3 nucleotides read TGCAGCGTTGAAGATCAGAACCCAAGGGCTTTCTTT.

A remark on this clone: Just one base apart from a much larger clone, this may be a read error. This chain uses TRBV20-1 with TRBJ2-5; possible D gene TRBD2, 5 bases. Between the trimmed V and J ends, which lost 5 bases and 4 bases, there was a span of 14 bases. This CDR3 contains 13 residues. Germline CDR1 DFQATT, CDR2 SNEGSKA (reference sequence). CDR3 region: CSAPRALAETQYF. In DNA form, the CDR3 reads TGCAGTGCTCCGAGGGCTCTGGCAGAGACCCAGTACTTC.

This chain joins TRBV6-1 and TRBJ1-1; the match to TRBD1 covers 10 bases. The V segment lost 6 bases and the J segment 3 bases; nucleotides outside the gene matches: 4. This CDR3 spans 14 amino acids. Per germline, CDR1 MNHNS and CDR2 SASEGT. The CDR3 nucleotides read TGTGCCAGCAGGACCGGACAGGGGGACACTGAAGCTTTCTTT. Translated, it gives CASRTGQGDTEAFF.

This clone was found a few times. A much larger clone lies one base from this, so it may be a read error. The chain employs TRBV10-3 and TRBJ1-2; D is perhaps TRBD1 (5 bases). Germline-derived CDR1 and CDR2 are ENHRY and SYGVKD. This CDR3 contains 14 residues. Trimming left V 6 bases short and J 5 bases short, with 16 bases between. CDR3: CAIRREQGLYGYTF. The DNA of the CDR3 is TGTGCCATCAGGAGGGAGCAGGGACTGTATGGCTACACCTTC.

This clone was observed a handful of times. Being one base from a much bigger clone, this may be a read error. This sequence joins TRBV6-2 or TRBV6-3 and TRBJ1-5; D not certain. The CDR3 spans 15 residues. Germline values: CDR1 MNHEY, CDR2 SVGEGT. The CDR3 coding sequence is TGTGCCAGCAGTTTCTCTCCGGGAGGAGGGCAGCCCCAGAATTTT. This sequence encodes CASSFSPGGGQPQNF.

There are a few counts of this clone. Possible read error: a much larger clone is one base away. Other DNA sequences in this specimen translate into the identical CDR3. This chain links TRBV12-3 or TRBV12-4 with TRBJ1-1; D is perhaps TRBD1 (5 bases). The CDR3 spans 12 residues. Trimming pared 6 bases from V and 12 bases from J, leaving 17 bases between. Written as DNA, the CDR3 is TGTGCCAGCAGCCTACGGACACTTGCGTCTTTCTTT. Translating gives CASSLRTLASFF.

This clone has a count of ten or more. This sequence joins TRBV30 and TRBJ2-5, with D perhaps TRBD1 (6 bases). Germline values: CDR1 GTSNPN, CDR2 SVGIG (reference sequence). The CDR3 has 13 residues. V lost 2 bases, J lost 5 bases, and 12 bases lay in between. The CDR3 loop reads CAWSIGQWETQYF. CDR3 nucleotide sequence: TGTGCCTGGAGTATAGGACAGTGGGAGACCCAGTACTTC.

As to this clone: A read error may be the cause here, since a much bigger clone is one base away. This sequence joins TRBV7-7 and TRBJ2-5; D assignment may be TRBD1 or TRBD2 (5 bases each). The germline CDR1 and CDR2 sequences are SSHAT and FNYEAQ (reference sequence). The CDR3 runs 14 residues. CDR3 in DNA: TGTGCTAGCATCTTAGTACCCAGGGAGAAGACCCAGTACTTC. It is translated as CASILVPREKTQYF.

This clone was seen ten or more times. This chain links TRBV25-1 with TRBJ2-1, with D tentatively TRBD2 (6 bases). There are 13 residues in the CDR3. V gave up 1 base and J gave up 10 bases, with 11 bases separating them. Germline CDR1 and CDR2: MGHDK and SYGVNS. This CDR3 is CASSEFGGREQFF. The CDR3 DNA reads as TGTGCCAGCAGTGAATTTGGAGGGAGGGAGCAGTTCTTC.

This clone was recorded at least ten times. The chain uses TRBV11-2 and TRBJ2-3; possibly TRBD2 for D (6 bases). Trimming stripped 1 base from V and 0 bases from J, with 11 bases between. Germline values: CDR1 SGHAT, CDR2 FQNNGV. This CDR3 spans 16 amino acids. In DNA, the CDR3 is TGTGCCAGCAGCTTAGTAGGCGGGATGAGCACAGATACGCAGTATTTT. Protein sequence: CASSLVGGMSTDTQYF.